This TCR beta chain was obtained from a study of tumor T cells in aggressive B-cell lymphoma. The CDR3 is made up of 15 amino acids. V lost 6 bases, J lost 5 bases, and 19 bases lay in between. Germline CDR1 reads SGHTA; CDR2 reads FQGTGA. Assay used: immunoSEQ multiplex PCR; TCRdb lists only in-frame clones, some missing. This table has 3,100 or so clones, roughly 92% appearing once. The rearrangement uses TRBV7-3 and TRBJ2-5, with D possibly being TRBD1 (6 bases). Input material: tumor tissue. The receptor comes from an adult with diffuse large B cell lymphoma. DNA for the CDR3: TGTGCCAGCAGTCGTATTGGACAGTCGAGGGAGACCCAGTACTTC. This codes for CASSRIGQSRETQYF.